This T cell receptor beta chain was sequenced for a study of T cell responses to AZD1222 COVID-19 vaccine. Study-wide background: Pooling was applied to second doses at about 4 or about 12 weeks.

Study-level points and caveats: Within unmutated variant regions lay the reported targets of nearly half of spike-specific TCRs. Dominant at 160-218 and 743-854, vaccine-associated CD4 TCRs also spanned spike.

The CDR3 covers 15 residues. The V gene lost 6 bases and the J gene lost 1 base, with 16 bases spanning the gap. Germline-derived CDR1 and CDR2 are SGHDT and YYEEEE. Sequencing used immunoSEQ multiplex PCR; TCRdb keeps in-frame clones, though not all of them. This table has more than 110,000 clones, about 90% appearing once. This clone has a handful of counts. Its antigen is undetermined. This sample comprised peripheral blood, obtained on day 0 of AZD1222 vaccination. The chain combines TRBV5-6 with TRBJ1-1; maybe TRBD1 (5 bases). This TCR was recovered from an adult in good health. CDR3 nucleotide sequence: TGTGCCAGCAATGAGATCGGGAGGGGGAACACTGAAGCTTTCTTT. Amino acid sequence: CASNEIGRGNTEAFF.